The 23 T cell receptor beta chains given below trace back to one sample, sequenced in a study of read filtering for tumor transcriptome and immune sequencing. This library used roughly 400 ng RNA and molecular barcoded adaptors spanning alpha/delta and beta/gamma chains. TCRdb reanalysed the reads using MiXCR and keeps one entry per CDR3 protein. The table lists fewer than 30,000 distinct CDR3 sequences, more than 20% of them singletons. Material: a population of CD138-negative cells sorted from bone marrow. The source of these receptors is a donor aged 40 or over with multiple myeloma.

This clonotype was observed a handful of times. This chain connects TRBV2 to TRBJ1-2; D may be TRBD1 (6 bases). Germline V lookup: CDR1 SNHLY, CDR2 FYNNEI. The CDR3 is 14 residues long. V dropped 4 bases and J dropped 0 bases, with 9 bases sitting between them. This CDR3 reads CASSGPGANYGYTF. The CDR3 coding sequence is TGTGCCAGCAGTGGCCCAGGGGCTAACTATGGCTACACCTTC.

This clonotype occurred many times. The V gene is TRBV2, the J gene TRBJ2-3; D is unclear. Trimming removed 4 bases at V and 8 bases at J, with 7 bases between. CDR3 length equals 11 residues. Germline values: CDR1 SNHLY, CDR2 FYNNEI. CDR3 nucleotides: TGTGCCAGCAGTGGGAGCGTTACGCAGTATTTT. Its protein product is CASSGSVTQYF.

Many counts were recorded for this clonotype. The chain recombines TRBV11-3 with TRBJ1-3; 8 bases fit TRBD1. V was pared by 3 bases and J by 0 bases, with 4 bases of the junction left unmatched. Germline V CDR1 and CDR2: SGHNT, YENEEA. CDR3 length: 16 residues. The CDR3: CASSLGTGGSGNTIYF. CDR3 in DNA: TGTGCCAGCAGCTTGGGTACAGGGGGCTCTGGAAACACCATATATTTT.

This clonotype was counted ten times or more. The chain links TRBV20-1 to TRBJ2-7; 9 nucleotides agree with TRBD1. Germline trimming cut 6 bases from V and 6 bases from J; bases unmatched to any gene: 15. The germline CDR1 and CDR2 sequences are DFQATT and SNEGSKA (reference sequence). The CDR3 is 15 amino acids. CDR3 in DNA: TGCAGTGCGGCCCCCGTGGGACAGGGCCCCCTCGAGCAGTACTTC. As protein: CSAAPVGQGPLEQYF.

This clonotype came up many times. The chain combines TRBV28 with TRBJ2-1; 16 positions match TRBD2. V was clipped by 2 bases and J by 9 bases; unmatched bases: 7. The V gene's germline CDR1 is MDHEN and CDR2 SYDVKM. The CDR3 is made up of 17 amino acids. This CDR3 is CASSLPGLAGGPGEQFF. The CDR3 nucleotides read TGTGCCAGCAGTTTACCGGGACTAGCGGGAGGGCCGGGTGAGCAGTTCTTC.

Many counts were recorded for this clonotype. The chain recombines TRBV7-9 with TRBJ2-1; 14 bases map to TRBD2. V dropped 5 bases and J dropped 6; count of bases not matched to a gene: 6. The CDR3 runs 16 residues. The germline V gene encodes CDR1 SEHNR and CDR2 FQNEAQ (reference sequence). CDR3 coding DNA: TGTGCCAGCAGCCCGCCAGGACTAGCGGGAGGCAATGAGCAGTTCTTC. Protein: CASSPPGLAGGNEQFF. The full variable domain, rest sourced from reference TRBV7-9 and TRBJ2-1, is DTGVSQNPRHKITKRGQNVTFRCDPISEHNRLYWYRQTLGQGPEFLTYFQNEAQLEKSRLLSDRFSAERPKGSFSTLEIQRTEQGDSAMYLCASSPPGLAGGNEQFFGPGTRLTVL.

This clonotype occurred many times. The V and J genes are TRBV14 and TRBJ2-3; 8 bases fit TRBD2. Germline V lookup: CDR1 SGHDN, CDR2 FVKESK. Trimming at V came to 2 bases and at J to 6 bases, leaving 7 bases not matched to a gene. The CDR3 has 15 amino acids. CDR3 bases: TGTGCCAGCAGCCAACGAACTAGCGGAGCGGATACGCAGTATTTT. Translating it yields CASSQRTSGADTQYF. The variable domain in full, completed from reference TRBV14 and TRBJ2-3, reads EAGVTQFPSHSVIEKGQTVTLRCDPISGHDNLYWYRRVMGKEIKFLLHFVKESKQDESGMPNNRFLAERTGGTYSTLKVQPAELEDSGVYFCASSQRTSGADTQYFGPGTRLTVL.

The chain employs TRBV10-2 and TRBJ2-1, with D uncertain. The V gene's germline CDR1 is WSHSY and CDR2 SAAADI. V shed 6 bases and J shed 5 bases, with 8 bases lying between them. The CDR3 spans 12 residues. In nucleotides, the CDR3 is TGCGCCAGCAGCTCTAGTCACAATGAGCAGTTCTTC. Amino acids: CASSSSHNEQFF.

As to this clonotype: Sequence at one end of the junction differs from germline and may be a read error. The chain couples TRBV27 to TRBJ2-7; D may be TRBD1 or TRBD2 (5 bases each). This CDR3 spans 12 amino acids. The germline gives CDR1 MNHEY, CDR2 SMNVEV (reference sequence). The DNA of the CDR3 is TGTGCCATCAGTTTTTTGGGACGCGAGCAGTACTTC. Protein product: CAISFLGREQYF.

Comments on this clonotype: This likely comes from a read error, as the CDR3 has no conserved phenylalanine or tryptophan at its end. The chain links TRBV10-3 to TRBJ2-1; perhaps D is TRBD1 or TRBD2 (5 bases each). The germline V and J ends were trimmed by 4 bases and 5 bases, with 12 bases remaining between them. This CDR3 region has 14 residues. The germline CDR1 and CDR2 sequences are ENHRY and SYGVKD. The CDR3: CAISALGVNNEQFL. DNA of the CDR3: TGTGCCATCAGTGCTCTGGGGGTAAACAATGAGCAGTTCCTC.

The V gene is TRBV18, the J gene TRBJ2-6; TRBD1 agrees at 8 bases. After removal of 3 bases from V and 0 bases from J, the junction contained 4 bases not matched to a gene. Per the germline V gene, CDR1 is KGHSH and CDR2 is LQKENI. CDR3 length equals 17 residues. The CDR3 sequence is CASSPITGGSGANVLTF. The CDR3 bases are TGTGCCAGCTCACCTATCACAGGGGGCTCTGGGGCCAACGTCCTGACTTTC. The full variable domain, with the rest looked up from reference TRBV18 and TRBJ2-6, is NAGVMQNPRHLVRRRGQEARLRCSPMKGHSHVYWYRQLPEEGLKFMVYLQKENIIDESGMPKERFSAEFPKEGPSILRIQQVVRGDSAAYFCASSPITGGSGANVLTFGAGSRLTVL.

There are many counts of this clonotype. The chain joins TRBV20-1 to TRBJ2-3; 9 nucleotides align to TRBD2. Germline lookup yields CDR1 DFQATT and CDR2 SNEGSKA (reference sequence). CDR3 length: 14 amino acids. V was clipped by 7 bases and J by 0 bases; unmatched bases: 5. CDR3 residues: CSVLAGVSTDTQYF. CDR3 sequence (DNA): TGCAGTGTTTTAGCGGGGGTTAGCACAGATACGCAGTATTTT.

Worth noting for this clonotype: Its ends do not fully match the called genes, so a read error is possible. This chain links TRBV11-2 with TRBJ2-7; D is perhaps TRBD1 (5 bases). There are 12 residues in the CDR3. Germline lookup yields CDR1 SGHAT and CDR2 FQNNGV. CDR3 sequence reads: CACSRVPYEQHF. In DNA, the CDR3 is TGTGCCTGCAGCAGGGTGCCCTACGAGCAGCACTTC.

This clonotype was detected many times. The chain uses TRBV6-5 and TRBJ2-2; TRBD2 might be the D (7 bases). CDR1 and CDR2 from the germline V gene are MNHEY and SVGAGI. The V end lost 2 bases, the J end lost 1 base, and 11 bases lay between the germline ends. This CDR3 has 16 residues. In DNA form, the CDR3 reads TGTGCCAGCAGTTACAGGGGGGGAGGGAACACCGGGGAGCTGTTTTTT. Translated, it gives CASSYRGGGNTGELFF.

This clonotype was seen once. This chain joins TRBV29-1 and TRBJ2-1; 9 bases agree with TRBD2. The CDR3 has 14 residues. The germline CDR1 and CDR2 sequences are SQVTM and ANQGSEA. Losses at the gene ends were 7 bases for V and 4 bases for J; bases not matched to a gene: 8. The CDR3 loop reads CSGIAGVRYNEQFF. As DNA, the CDR3 is TGCAGCGGAATAGCGGGAGTGAGGTACAATGAGCAGTTCTTC.

This clonotype was seen repeatedly, ten times or more. The rearrangement links TRBV19 to TRBJ1-2; tentatively, D is TRBD1 (6 bases). The CDR3 has 11 amino acids. The germline gives CDR1 LNHDA, CDR2 SQIVND (reference sequence). The CDR3 bases are TGTGCTACAGGGATTAACTATGGCTACACCTTC. Protein: CATGINYGYTF.

This clonotype was counted only a few times. V usage is TRBV27 and J usage is TRBJ2-3; 12 bases are shared with TRBD2. Trimming cost V 7 bases and J 1 base; bases outside gene matches: 6. Germline-derived CDR1 and CDR2 are MNHEY and SMNVEV (reference sequence). The CDR3 is 16 amino acids. The CDR3 coding sequence is TGTGCCAGCACGGTGACTAGCGGGAGACGCACAGATACGCAGTATTTT. Its translation is CASTVTSGRRTDTQYF.

The sample holds many counts of this clonotype. One end of the junction fails to match germline, which may point to a read error. The V and J genes are TRBV27 and TRBJ2-7; unclear D gene. Per germline, CDR1 MNHEY and CDR2 SMNVEV (reference sequence). This CDR3 has 11 amino acids. This chain's CDR3 is CASSSSSEQYF. CDR3 coding DNA: TGTGCCAGCAGTTCTTCCTCCGAGCAGTACTTC.

This clonotype was detected ten times or more. The chain links TRBV15 to TRBJ1-1; TRBD1 aligns across 7 bases. The length of the CDR3 is 17 residues. J lost 0 bases, V lost 1 base, and 8 bases had no gene match. CDR1 is LNHNV and CDR2 is YYDKDF in the germline V gene (reference sequence). The CDR3, as DNA: TGTGCCACCAGCAGAGGGATGACAGGGCCAATGAACACTGAAGCTTTCTTT. Translated, it gives CATSRGMTGPMNTEAFF.

This clonotype was seen at least ten times. The chain has TRBV29-1 and TRBJ2-1; unclear D gene. The V gene's germline CDR1 is SQVTM and CDR2 ANQGSEA. CDR3 length equals 14 residues. Trimming removed 2 bases from V and 7 bases from J, with 15 bases in between. CDR3 amino acids: CSVERGVSRNEQFF. DNA of the CDR3: TGCAGCGTTGAAAGAGGAGTGAGTAGAAATGAGCAGTTCTTC.

Remarks on this clonotype: A read error likely explains this, since a far larger clone differs by one base. In DNA, the CDR3 is TGCAGAGCTGGAGGAGAGGGCAGGGTAAACACTGAAGCTTTCTTT. It is translated as CRAGGEGRVNTEAFF. V is TRBV20-1 and J is TRBJ1-6; maybe TRBD1 (5 bases). Near its end, the DNA agrees better with TRBJ1-1, so the J call may be wrong. The CDR3 covers 15 residues. Germline V gene lookup returns CDR1 DFQATT and CDR2 SNEGSKA (reference sequence).

This clonotype was recorded at least ten times. This rearrangement joins TRBV28 to TRBJ2-3; D is ambiguous. Germline loops: CDR1 MDHEN, CDR2 SYDVKM. The V end lost 2 bases, the J end lost 5 bases, and 5 bases lay between the germline ends. The CDR3 consists of 12 residues. CDR3 residues: CASSLGGDTQYF. CDR3 nucleotide sequence: TGTGCCAGCAGTTTAGGTGGAGATACGCAGTATTTT.

By share, this clonotype ranks as medium-sized. V usage is TRBV4-1 and J usage is TRBJ2-2; tentative D call: TRBD2 (5 bases). Germline CDR1 MGHRA, CDR2 YSYEKL. The ends were cut back, 1 base at V and 5 bases at J, with 8 bases in the middle. This CDR3 region has 14 residues. The CDR3 loop reads CASSQVGETGELFF. The CDR3 bases are TGCGCCAGCAGCCAAGTGGGAGAAACCGGGGAGCTGTTTTTT.